The rows below give T cell receptor beta chains drawn from one sample of a study of breast tumors, draining lymph nodes, adjacent tissues. TCRdb independently ran MiXCR on the multiplex PCR reads; one entry per CDR3 protein. This table holds about 13,000 distinct CDR3 sequences, about 62% found once. The sample taken for sequencing was tumor-adjacent breast tissue. These receptors were taken from a female donor with breast cancer. Some clones in this sample may be carry-over from other donors' samples. Each CDR3 is given with its conserved first and last residue. Rows may omit the clone size; those that give it use once, few, many or a size class.

V gene | clone size | CDR3 protein
TRBV6-6 | . | CASRQPGTSVHNEQFF
TRBV29-1 | . | CSAAGTANTNTEAFF
TRBV7-3 | . | CASSLAANYNEQFF
TRBV5-1 | . | CASRFEGTLAHEQYF
TRBV4-2 | . | CASSQERGGNGYTF
TRBV11-3 | . | CASTKTGVHEQYF
TRBV6-5 | many | CASSPRAGVSYNEQFF
TRBV6-5 | many | CASSYSIVGNEAFF
TRBV7-9 | medium-sized | CASSSSSAFYGYTF
TRBV6-2/TRBV6-3 | . | CACIGLAGAKTQYF
TRBV20-1 | many | CSASAGAGGETQYF
TRBV20-1 | many | CSASRRGRAQNIQYF
TRBV12-3/TRBV12-4 | . | CASSPDREYNEQFF
TRBV10-1 | . | CASSVREETQYF
TRBV13 | many | CASSLSAGSSYEQYF
TRBV11-2 | . | CASSLLGAQYF
TRBV20-1 | . | CSATYREKLFF
TRBV6-5 | many | CASSYSREINIQYF
TRBV20-1 | . | CSARGLGTELSPLHF
TRBV15 | . | CATSTHTVMVPNEKLFF
TRBV6-1 | . | CASSVVLRGTQYF
TRBV2 | . | CASSKIRDSYETQYF
TRBV6-5 | many | CASSHLGPGDGYTF
TRBV7-2 | . | CASSPYRRYGYTF
TRBV9 | . | CASSVALGLGDNEQFF
TRBV29-1 | . | CSVEGRDQETQYF
TRBV19 | many | CASSLREADEQYF